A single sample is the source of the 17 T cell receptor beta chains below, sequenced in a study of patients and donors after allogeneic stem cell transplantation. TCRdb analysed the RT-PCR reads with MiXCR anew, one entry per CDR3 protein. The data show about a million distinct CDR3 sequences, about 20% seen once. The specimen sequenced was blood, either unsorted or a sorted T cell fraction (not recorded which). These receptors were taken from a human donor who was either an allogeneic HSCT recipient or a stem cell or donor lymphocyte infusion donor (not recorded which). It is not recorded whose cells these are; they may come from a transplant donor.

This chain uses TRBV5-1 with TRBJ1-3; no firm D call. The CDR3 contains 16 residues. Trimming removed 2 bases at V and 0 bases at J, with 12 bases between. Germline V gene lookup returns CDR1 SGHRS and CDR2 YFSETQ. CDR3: CASSLPSPNSGNTIYF. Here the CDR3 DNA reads TGCGCCAGCAGCTTACCCAGCCCGAACTCTGGAAACACCATATATTTT.

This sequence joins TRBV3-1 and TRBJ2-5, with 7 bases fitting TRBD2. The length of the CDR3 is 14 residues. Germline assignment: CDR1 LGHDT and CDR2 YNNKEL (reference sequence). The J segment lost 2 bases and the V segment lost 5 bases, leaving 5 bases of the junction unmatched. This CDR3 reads CASSRLAEQETQYF. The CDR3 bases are TGTGCCAGCAGCAGGCTAGCGGAACAAGAGACCCAGTACTTC.

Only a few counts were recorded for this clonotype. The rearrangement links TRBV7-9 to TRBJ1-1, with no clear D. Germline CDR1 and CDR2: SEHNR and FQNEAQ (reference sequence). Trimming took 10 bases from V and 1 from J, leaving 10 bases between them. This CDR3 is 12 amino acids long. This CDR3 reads CAIGPSNTEAFF. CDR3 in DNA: TGTGCCATCGGGCCATCGAACACTGAAGCTTTCTTT. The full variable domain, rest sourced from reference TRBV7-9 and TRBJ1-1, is DTGVSQNPRHKITKRGQNVTFRCDPISEHNRLYWYRQTLGQGPEFLTYFQNEAQLEKSRLLSDRFSAERPKGSFSTLEIQRTEQGDSAMYLCAIGPSNTEAFFGQGTRLTVV.

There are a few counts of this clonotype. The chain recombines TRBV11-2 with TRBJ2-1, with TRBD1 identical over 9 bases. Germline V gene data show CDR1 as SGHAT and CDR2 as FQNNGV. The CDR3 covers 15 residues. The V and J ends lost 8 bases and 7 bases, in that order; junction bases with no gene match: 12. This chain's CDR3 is CASSNSPGQGNEQFF. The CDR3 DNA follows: TGTGCCAGCTCAAATTCCCCGGGACAGGGAAATGAGCAGTTCTTC.

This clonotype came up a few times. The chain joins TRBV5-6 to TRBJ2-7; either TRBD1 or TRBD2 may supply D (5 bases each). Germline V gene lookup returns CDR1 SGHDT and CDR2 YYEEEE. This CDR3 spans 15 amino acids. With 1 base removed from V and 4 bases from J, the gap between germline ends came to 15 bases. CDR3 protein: CASSLISGRGYEQYF. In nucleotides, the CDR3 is TGTGCCAGCAGCTTGATTTCGGGACGGGGATACGAGCAGTACTTC.

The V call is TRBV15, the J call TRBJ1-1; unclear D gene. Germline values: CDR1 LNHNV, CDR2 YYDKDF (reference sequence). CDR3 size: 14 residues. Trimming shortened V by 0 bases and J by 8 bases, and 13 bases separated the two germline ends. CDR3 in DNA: TGTGCCACCAGCAGAGATGGGCAGTCTAACGAAGCTTTCTTT. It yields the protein CATSRDGQSNEAFF.

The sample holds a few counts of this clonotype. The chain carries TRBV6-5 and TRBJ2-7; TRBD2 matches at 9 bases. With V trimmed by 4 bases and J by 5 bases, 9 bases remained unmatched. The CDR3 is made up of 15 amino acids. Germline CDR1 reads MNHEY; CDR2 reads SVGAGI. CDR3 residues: CASSSVAGVGNEQYF. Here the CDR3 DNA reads TGTGCCAGCAGTTCCGTAGCGGGAGTTGGCAACGAGCAGTACTTC.

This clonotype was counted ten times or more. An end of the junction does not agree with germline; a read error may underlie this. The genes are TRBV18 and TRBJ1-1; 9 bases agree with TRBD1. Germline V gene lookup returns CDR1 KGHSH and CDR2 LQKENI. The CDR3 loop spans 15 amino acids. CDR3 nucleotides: TGCGCCAGCAGCCCGGGACAGGGAATGAACACTGAAGCTTTCTTT. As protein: CASSPGQGMNTEAFF.

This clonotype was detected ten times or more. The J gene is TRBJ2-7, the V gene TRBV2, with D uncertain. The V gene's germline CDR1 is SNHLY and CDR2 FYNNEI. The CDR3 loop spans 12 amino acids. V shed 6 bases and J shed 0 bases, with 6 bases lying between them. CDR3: CASRQDSYEQYF. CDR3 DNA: TGTGCCAGCAGGCAGGACTCCTACGAGCAGTACTTC.

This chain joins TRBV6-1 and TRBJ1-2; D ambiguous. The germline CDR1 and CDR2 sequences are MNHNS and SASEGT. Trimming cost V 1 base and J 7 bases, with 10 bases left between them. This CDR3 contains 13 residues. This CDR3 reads CASSEVGWGGYTF. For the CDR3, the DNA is TGTGCCAGCAGTGAAGTGGGGTGGGGTGGCTACACCTTC.

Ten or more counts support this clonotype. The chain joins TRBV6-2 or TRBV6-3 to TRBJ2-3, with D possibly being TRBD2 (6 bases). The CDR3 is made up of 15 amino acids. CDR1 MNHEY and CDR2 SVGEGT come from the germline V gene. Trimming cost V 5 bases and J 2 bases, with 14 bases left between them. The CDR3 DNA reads TGTGCCAGCAGTCATCGGGGGAGGTACACAGATACGCAGTATTTT. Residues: CASSHRGRYTDTQYF.

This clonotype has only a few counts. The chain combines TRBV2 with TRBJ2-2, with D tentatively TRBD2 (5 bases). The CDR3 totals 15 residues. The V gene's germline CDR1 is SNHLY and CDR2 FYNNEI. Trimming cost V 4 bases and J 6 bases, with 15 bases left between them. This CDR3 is CASSGRGGGPGELFF. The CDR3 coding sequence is TGTGCCAGCAGTGGACGGGGTGGTGGTCCCGGGGAGCTGTTTTTT.

CDR3 residues: CAWSQPGLTLRNEQFF. CDR3 in DNA: TGTGCCTGGAGCCAACCGGGACTCACCCTTCGGAATGAGCAGTTCTTC. The J gene is TRBJ2-1, the V gene TRBV30; maybe TRBD2 (6 bases). V lost 3 bases and J lost 7, with 22 bases in between. There are 16 residues in the CDR3. Germline values: CDR1 GTSNPN, CDR2 SVGIG (reference sequence).

The CDR3 sequence is CASSSGGVQGDEQFF. CDR3 sequence (DNA): TGTGCCAGCAGCTCGGGGGGTGTTCAGGGAGATGAGCAGTTCTTC. The chain uses TRBV7-9 and TRBJ2-1; TRBD2 agrees at 7 bases. This CDR3 has 15 amino acids. CDR1 SEHNR and CDR2 FQNEAQ come from the germline V gene (reference sequence). With 4 bases clipped from V and 8 bases from J, the junction kept 11 bases outside the gene matches.

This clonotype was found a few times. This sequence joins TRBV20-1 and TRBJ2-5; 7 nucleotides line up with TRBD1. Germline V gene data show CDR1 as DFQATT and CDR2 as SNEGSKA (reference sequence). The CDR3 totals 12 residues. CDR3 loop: CSGTDFQETQYF. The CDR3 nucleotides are TGCAGCGGGACAGACTTCCAAGAGACCCAGTACTTC.

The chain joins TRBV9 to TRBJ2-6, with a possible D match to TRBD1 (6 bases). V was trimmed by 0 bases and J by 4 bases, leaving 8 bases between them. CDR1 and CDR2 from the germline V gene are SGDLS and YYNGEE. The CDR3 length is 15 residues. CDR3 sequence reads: CASSVGGHGANVLTF. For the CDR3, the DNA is TGTGCCAGCAGCGTAGGGGGACACGGGGCCAACGTCCTGACTTTC. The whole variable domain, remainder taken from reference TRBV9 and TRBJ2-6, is DSGVTQTPKHLITATGQRVTLRCSPRSGDLSVYWYQQSLDQGLQFLIQYYNGEERAKGNILERFSAQQFPDLHSELNLSSLELGDSALYFCASSVGGHGANVLTFGAGSRLTVL.

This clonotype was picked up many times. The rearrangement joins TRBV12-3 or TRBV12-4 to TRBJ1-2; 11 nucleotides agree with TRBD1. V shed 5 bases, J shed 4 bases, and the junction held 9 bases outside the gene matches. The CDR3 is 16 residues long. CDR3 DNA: TGTGCCAGCAGTCACCCCCGCGGACAGGGGGCCTATGGCTACACCTTC. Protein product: CASSHPRGQGAYGYTF.